A single count supports the clone carrying this TCR beta chain. What it binds is unknown. This specimen comes from a study of T cell responses to AZD1222 COVID-19 vaccine. Study at large: Pooling covered second doses at about 4 or about 12 weeks.

Sequenced by immunoSEQ multiplex PCR; TCRdb stores in-frame clones only, minus some. The sample has more than 100,000 clones, approximately 89% seen once. The CDR3 sequence is 15 residues long. Trimming cost V 1 base and J 4 bases, with 13 bases left between them. Germline values: CDR1 SGHTA, CDR2 FQGNSA. General observations from the study: Most donors were white British, females outnumbered males, and clonal diversity was possibly underestimated. The number of AZD1222 recipients seropositive at baseline was only five to seven. Without day 14 samples, only post-peak T cell repertoires were studied.

This material consisted of peripheral blood, taken on day 0 of AZD1222 vaccination. This sequence joins TRBV7-2 and TRBJ1-2; weak D call: TRBD1 (6 bases). The TCR sequence derives from an adult in good health. CDR3 DNA sequence: TGTGCCAGCAGCTTAGGCCCGGACAGCTCCTATGGCTACACCTTC. Translating gives CASSLGPDSSYGYTF.